The clone carrying this TCR beta chain was seen ten or more times. This record comes from a study of metastatic and nonmetastatic thyroid tumors. Study context: Repertoires were compared across blood and tumor or nodule tissue from malignant and benign thyroid patients.

None of the patients had undergone any treatment ahead of thyroid surgery. Germline V gene data show CDR1 as KGHSH and CDR2 as LQKENI. The CDR3 consists of 15 residues. V lost 7 bases and J lost 5, with 20 bases in between. Original methodology: A classifier of distant metastasis in papillary thyroid cancer was built from CDR3 differences (across clinicopathological groups). TCRdb reassembled clones from the PCR reads with MiXCR. These V and J calls originate from TCRdb's pipeline instead of the authors' own analysis. The sample lists about 92,000 clones; 14% to 15% were seen once. Sequencing used blood. This chain links TRBV18 with TRBJ2-5; the D is unclear. The TCR sequence derives from a female donor with papillary thyroid cancer or a benign thyroid nodule (not recorded which). Some clones in this sample may be carry-over from other donors' samples. The CDR3 nucleotides read TGTGCCAGCTTCACTACGACGGATTTTGCGGAGACCCAGTACTTC. Amino acids: CASFTTTDFAETQYF.